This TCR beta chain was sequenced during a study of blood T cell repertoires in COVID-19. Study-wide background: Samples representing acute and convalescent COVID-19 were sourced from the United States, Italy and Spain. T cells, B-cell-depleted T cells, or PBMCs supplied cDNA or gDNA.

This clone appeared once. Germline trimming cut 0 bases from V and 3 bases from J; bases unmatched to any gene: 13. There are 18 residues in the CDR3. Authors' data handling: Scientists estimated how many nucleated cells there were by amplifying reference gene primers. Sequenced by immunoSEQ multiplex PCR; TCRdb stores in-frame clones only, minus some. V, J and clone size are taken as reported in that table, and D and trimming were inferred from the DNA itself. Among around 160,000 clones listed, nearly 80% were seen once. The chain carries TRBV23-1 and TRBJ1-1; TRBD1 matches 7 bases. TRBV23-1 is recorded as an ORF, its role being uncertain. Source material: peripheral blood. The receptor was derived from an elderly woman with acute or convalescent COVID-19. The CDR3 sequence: CASSQSGGQSRRDTEAFF. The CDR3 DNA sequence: TGCGCCAGCAGTCAATCGGGGGGACAGTCGAGGAGGGACACTGAAGCTTTCTTT.